These T cell receptor beta chains were read from a single sample in a study of blood T cell repertoires in COVID-19. TCRdb's copy holds only in-frame clones and misses some; the assay was immunoSEQ multiplex PCR. The table includes 30,000 or so clones, approximately 83% detected once. The sequenced material came from peripheral blood. Every receptor here comes from a man between 50 and 59 years old with acute or convalescent COVID-19. Both conserved end residues are trimmed from each CDR3. The D gene is left open where the match is weak.

V gene | D gene | CDR3 protein
TRBV7-9 | TRBD1 | ASRPSGGQRSSYEQY
TRBV7-9 | TRBD1 | ASSFPGTGFGNTIY
TRBV25-1 | TRBD1 | ASSGTGISGANVLT
TRBV5-5 | TRBD1 | ASSLVQGTFYEQY
TRBV3-1/TRBV3-2 | - | ASSRDNSGNTIY
TRBV2 | TRBD1 | ASRGQGESQY
TRBV5-8 | - | ASSPRYGYT
TRBV20-1 | TRBD2 | SASPGGGVETQY
TRBV27 | - | ASSYRATYEQY
TRBV6-6 | - | ASRPGQGSDYGYT
TRBV9 | - | ATEAMNTGELF
TRBV12-3/TRBV12-4 | TRBD2 | ASSLDGGYEQF
TRBV4-1 | TRBD2 | ASSQDILARVFKY
TRBV5-8 | - | ASSLSGYTEAF
TRBV19 | - | ASYAGAGNQPQH
TRBV27 | - | ASSINFPGEGANVLT
TRBV20-1 | TRBD2 | SASSPSGRKYEQY
TRBV4-1 | - | ASSHEQGKETQY
TRBV27 | - | ASSSYFRDGGETQY
TRBV4-1 | TRBD2 | ASSQDGLGGDFSYNEQF
TRBV7-3 | - | ASSLSQGSTEAF
TRBV7-9 | TRBD1 | ASSLADTGAVGYT
TRBV3-1/TRBV3-2 | TRBD2 | ASSQTGLAGGHEQF
TRBV29-1 | TRBD1 | SVPGTGSIEQY
TRBV7-9 | - | ASSEWTTGTYNEQF
TRBV2 | TRBD2 | ASGTSGSNEQF
TRBV11-2 | TRBD1 | ASSPIDRDRGLTYEQY
TRBV27 | TRBD2 | ASSWLAGGYEQF
TRBV7-6 | TRBD2 | ASSLLAGVYNEQF
TRBV9 | - | ASSVRAGVRTGELF
TRBV2 | TRBD2 | AAGGRGETQY
TRBV28 | TRBD1 | ASSPGQGQGYT
TRBV11-2 | TRBD1 | ASSLVRRQGRDGYT
TRBV10-3 | TRBD1 | AIRQGNNSPLH
TRBV28 | TRBD2 | ASSPSQREGHNEQF
TRBV12-3/TRBV12-4 | - | ASSPSDNYGYT
TRBV19 | TRBD2 | ASSIGLGQIISYEQY
TRBV19 | - | ASSISVGGSWDGYT
TRBV2 | TRBD1 | ASSVQGIDGYT